The 15 T cell receptor beta chains given below trace back to one sample, sequenced in a study of persistence of HIV-infected CD4 T cells. The immunoSEQ assay was version 4, run in survey mode. TCRdb's copy holds only in-frame clones and misses some; the assay was immunoSEQ multiplex PCR. This sample has about 36,000 clones, with roughly four fifths found just once. Antigens of these TCRs are unknown. An overlapping HIV-1 Gag peptide pool stimulated these cells at about 0.9 ug/peptide/mL. CD40L-negative CD69-negative CD45RO-high memory CD4+ T cells were sorted as populations depleted of antigen-responding cells. The sample in question was cultured CD4+ T cells from PBMCs, obtained from a patient who received antiretroviral therapy. These receptors came from an adult with HIV. The donor label of this sample is uncertain.

This rearrangement joins TRBV6-2 or TRBV6-3 to TRBJ2-4; 11 bases match TRBD1. V was clipped by 1 base and J by 0 bases; unmatched bases: 8. Germline assignment: CDR1 MNHEY and CDR2 SVGEGT. CDR3 size: 19 residues. The CDR3 protein is CASSYWGPGQGEAKNIQYF. CDR3 coding DNA: TGTGCCAGCAGTTACTGGGGCCCGGGACAGGGGGAAGCCAAAAACATTCAGTACTTC.

This chain connects TRBV3-1 (or the pseudogene TRBV3-2) to TRBJ1-5; possible D gene TRBD1, 6 bases. CDR1 LGHDT and CDR2 YNNKEL come from the germline V gene (reference sequence). Trimming removed 0 bases at V and 1 base at J, with 10 bases between. The CDR3 runs 16 residues. This chain's CDR3 is CASSQDQGLSNQPQHF. CDR3 DNA: TGTGCCAGCAGCCAAGATCAGGGGCTCAGCAATCAGCCCCAGCATTTT.

The table lists this clone with a count of one. CDR3 region: CASSFSPAGTDTQYF. CDR3 nucleotide sequence: TGTGCCAGCAGCTTCTCTCCAGCGGGAACAGATACGCAGTATTTT. The rearrangement joins TRBV7-3 to TRBJ2-3; 7 nucleotides line up with TRBD2. Germline values: CDR1 SGHTA, CDR2 FQGTGA. There are 15 residues in the CDR3. V lost 3 bases, J lost 3 bases, and 6 bases stayed unmatched.

The V gene is TRBV12-3 or TRBV12-4, the J gene TRBJ1-2, with D uncertain. Trimming shortened V by 5 bases and J by 4 bases, and 11 bases separated the two germline ends. The CDR3 has 13 residues. CDR3 in DNA: TGTGCCAGCAGTGCTCGAAGGATCTATGGCTACACCTTC. It yields the protein CASSARRIYGYTF.

The chain employs TRBV11-3 and TRBJ2-3; 10 bases are a match to TRBD1. Germline loops: CDR1 SGHNT, CDR2 YENEEA. Trimming cost V 5 bases and J 7 bases; bases outside gene matches: 9. This CDR3 spans 15 amino acids. The CDR3 region has the DNA TGTGCCAGCAGCGACGGACAGGGGGTCGATCATACGCAGTATTTT. As protein: CASSDGQGVDHTQYF.

The CDR3 here is CASIGYGNTIYF. For the CDR3, the DNA is TGTGCCAGCATAGGGTACGGAAACACCATATATTTT. The chain combines TRBV2 with TRBJ1-3; D remains ambiguous. Trimming shortened V by 7 bases and J by 4 bases, and 8 bases separated the two germline ends. Germline V gene lookup returns CDR1 SNHLY and CDR2 FYNNEI. This CDR3 region has 12 residues.

This clone was observed a few times. This rearrangement joins TRBV7-3 to TRBJ2-3, with D uncertain. V was pared by 5 bases and J by 4 bases, with 19 bases between. CDR1 and CDR2 from the germline V gene are SGHTA and FQGTGA. This CDR3 is 16 amino acids long. The CDR3 region has the DNA TGTGCCAGCAGCCCCGAGATAAGGCCGGCGGCAGATACGCAGTATTTT. Its protein product is CASSPEIRPAADTQYF.

The chain links TRBV6-5 to TRBJ1-2; 11 bases fit TRBD1. This CDR3 has 13 residues. Germline V lookup: CDR1 MNHEY, CDR2 SVGAGI. V lost 10 bases, J lost 8 bases, and 9 bases stayed unmatched. CDR3 sequence (DNA): TGTGCCATACGGACAGGGGGCCCGGGGGGCTACACCTTC. This codes for CAIRTGGPGGYTF.

The table lists this clone with a count of one. The chain has TRBV5-4 and TRBJ1-2; 7 positions agree with TRBD1. V shed 0 bases and J 8 bases; nucleotides not matched to a gene: 4. CDR1 SGHNT and CDR2 YYREEE come from the germline V gene (reference sequence). CDR3 length: 13 residues. The CDR3 sequence: CASSLGQGGGYTF. In nucleotides, the CDR3 is TGTGCCAGCAGCTTGGGACAGGGAGGCGGCTACACCTTC.

V gene TRBV19 combines with J gene TRBJ2-1; 9 bases are shared with TRBD1. The CDR3 loop spans 18 amino acids. Germline V lookup: CDR1 LNHDA, CDR2 SQIVND (reference sequence). The ends lost 5 bases at V and 3 bases at J; junction bases unmatched: 14. CDR3 bases: TGTGCCAGTAGTGATGTGGAGTTCGGGACAGGGATCTACAATGAGCAGTTCTTC. As protein: CASSDVEFGTGIYNEQFF.

This clone was detected once. The chain employs TRBV10-3 and TRBJ2-1; 10 bases fit TRBD2. Germline V CDR1 and CDR2: ENHRY, SYGVKD. J was trimmed by 6 bases and V by 7 bases; bases with no gene match: 3. CDR3 length equals 13 residues. The CDR3 DNA reads TGTGCCATCAAAGCGGGGGGGCCCAATGAGCAGTTCTTC. The encoded protein is CAIKAGGPNEQFF.

The J gene is TRBJ2-3, the V gene TRBV7-3; D could derive from TRBD1 or TRBD2 (5 bases each). The length of the CDR3 is 13 residues. V lost 3 bases, J lost 11 bases, and 15 bases lay in between. CDR1 and CDR2 from the germline V gene are SGHTA and FQGTGA. CDR3 bases: TGTGCCAGCAGCTTGGGGGTGGGGCTGGGGCAGTATTTT. This sequence encodes CASSLGVGLGQYF.

The chain joins TRBV6-5 to TRBJ1-5, with D tentatively TRBD1 (5 bases). CDR1 MNHEY and CDR2 SVGAGI come from the germline V gene. The CDR3 is made up of 13 amino acids. V was shortened by 7 bases and J by 7 bases, with 14 bases between the two germline ends. CDR3 protein: CASIPRAGQPQHF. DNA of the CDR3: TGTGCCAGCATACCCAGGGCGGGACAGCCCCAGCATTTT.

This clone has just one count. The chain couples TRBV9 to TRBJ2-2, with unresolved D. Per the germline V gene, CDR1 is SGDLS and CDR2 is YYNGEE. The CDR3 covers 15 residues. V lost 3 bases and J 1 base, leaving 10 bases between the germline ends. CDR3 amino acids: CASSAEQLNTGELFF. In DNA, the CDR3 is TGTGCCAGCAGCGCGGAACAGCTGAACACCGGGGAGCTGTTTTTT. The full variable domain, in which reference TRBV9 and TRBJ2-2 provide the parts outside the CDR3, is DSGVTQTPKHLITATGQRVTLRCSPRSGDLSVYWYQQSLDQGLQFLIQYYNGEERAKGNILERFSAQQFPDLHSELNLSSLELGDSALYFCASSAEQLNTGELFFGEGSRLTVL.

The rearrangement joins TRBV30 to TRBJ1-5; a weak D match, TRBD1 (5 bases). The CDR3 runs 13 residues. Trimming removed 3 bases at V and 9 bases at J, with 15 bases between. Germline CDR1 reads GTSNPN; CDR2 reads SVGIG (reference sequence). The CDR3 DNA reads as TGTGCCTGGAGCGGGGACCGGCGGGGGCCCCAGCATTTT. It encodes CAWSGDRRGPQHF.